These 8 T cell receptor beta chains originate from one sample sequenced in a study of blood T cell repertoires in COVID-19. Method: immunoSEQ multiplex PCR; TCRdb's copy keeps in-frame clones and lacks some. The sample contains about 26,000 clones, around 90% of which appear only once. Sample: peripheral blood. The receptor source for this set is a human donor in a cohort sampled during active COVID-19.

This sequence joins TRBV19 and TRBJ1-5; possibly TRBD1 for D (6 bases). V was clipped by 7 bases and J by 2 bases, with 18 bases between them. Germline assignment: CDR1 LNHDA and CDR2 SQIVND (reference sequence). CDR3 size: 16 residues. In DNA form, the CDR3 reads TGTGCCAGTAACCCAACGACGGGGGGGCGCAATCAGCCCCAGCATTTT. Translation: CASNPTTGGRNQPQHF.

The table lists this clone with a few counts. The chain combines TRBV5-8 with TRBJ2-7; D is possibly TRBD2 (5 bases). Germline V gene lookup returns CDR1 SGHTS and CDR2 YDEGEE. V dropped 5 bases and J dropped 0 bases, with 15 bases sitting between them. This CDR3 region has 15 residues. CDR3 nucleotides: TGTGCCAGCAGGCCGCGCGAGCGGTCCTCCTACGAGCAGTACTTC. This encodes CASRPRERSSYEQYF.

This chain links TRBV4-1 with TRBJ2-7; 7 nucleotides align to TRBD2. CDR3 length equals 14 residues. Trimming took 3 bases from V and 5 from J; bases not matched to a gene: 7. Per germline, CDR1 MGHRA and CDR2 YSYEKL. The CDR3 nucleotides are TGCGCCAGCAGCCAGATAAGAGCGGGGAACGAGCAGTACTTC. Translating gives CASSQIRAGNEQYF.

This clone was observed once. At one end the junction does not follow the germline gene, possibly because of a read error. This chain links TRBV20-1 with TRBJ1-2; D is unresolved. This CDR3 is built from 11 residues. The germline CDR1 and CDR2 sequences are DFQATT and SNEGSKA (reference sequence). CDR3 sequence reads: CSARGAGGYTF. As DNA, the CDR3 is TGCAGTGCCAGAGGTGCGGGTGGCTACACCTTC.

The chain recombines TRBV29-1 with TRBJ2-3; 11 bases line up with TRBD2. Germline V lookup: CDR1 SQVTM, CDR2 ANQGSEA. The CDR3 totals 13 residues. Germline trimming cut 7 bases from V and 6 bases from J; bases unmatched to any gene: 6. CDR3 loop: CSGTSGSPDTQYF. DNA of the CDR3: TGCAGCGGTACTAGCGGGAGTCCGGATACGCAGTATTTT.

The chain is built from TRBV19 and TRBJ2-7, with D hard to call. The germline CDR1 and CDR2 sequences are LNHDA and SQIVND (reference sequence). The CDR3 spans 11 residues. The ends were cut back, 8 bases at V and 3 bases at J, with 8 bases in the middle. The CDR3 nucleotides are TGTGCCAGTCAGGCAGGCTACGAGCAGTACTTC. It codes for CASQAGYEQYF.

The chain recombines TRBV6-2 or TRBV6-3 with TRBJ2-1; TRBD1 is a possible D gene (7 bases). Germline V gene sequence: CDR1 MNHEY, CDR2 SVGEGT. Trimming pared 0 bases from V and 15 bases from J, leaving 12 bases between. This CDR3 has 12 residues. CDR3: CASSYSKQGGFF. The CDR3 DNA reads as TGTGCCAGCAGTTACTCGAAGCAGGGGGGGTTCTTC.

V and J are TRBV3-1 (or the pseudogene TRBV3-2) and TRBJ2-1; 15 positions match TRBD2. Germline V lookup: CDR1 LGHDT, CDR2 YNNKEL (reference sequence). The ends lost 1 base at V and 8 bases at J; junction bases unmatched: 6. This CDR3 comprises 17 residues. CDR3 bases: TGTGCCAGCAGCCAAGTCCGGACTAGCGGGGGGGCCGATGAGCAGTTCTTC. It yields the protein CASSQVRTSGGADEQFF.